The T cell receptor beta chain described here comes from a study of graft-versus-host responses after intestinal transplantation. The wider study: All recipients were given anti-thymocyte globulin induction, and tacrolimus and steroids were then administered for roughly three years. Whole-study findings and limits: The marrow of recipients harbored GvH clones, and ileum or blood showed some of them first.

Sequencing was performed with immunoSEQ multiplex PCR; in TCRdb, only in-frame clones are kept and a portion is missing. Here the sample spans 70,000 to 95,000 clones, 85% to 95% being singletons. On this clone: Its antigen remains unknown.

Germline-derived CDR1 and CDR2 are SQVTM and ANQGSEA. The CDR3 is made up of 13 amino acids. The trim removed 7 bases at V and 7 bases at J, leaving 8 bases unmatched. The receptor comes from a human donor who was the organ donor for an intestinal transplant. The sequences come from unstimulated CD8+ T cells sorted from spleen or lymph node cells, collected before transplant. The V call is TRBV29-1, the J call TRBJ1-5; 9 bases fit TRBD1. The CDR3 here is CSARTGAGQPQHF. The CDR3 DNA follows: TGCAGCGCCCGGACAGGGGCGGGACAGCCCCAGCATTTT.